This T cell receptor beta chain was documented in a study of T-cell memory formation after mild COVID-19. Across the whole study: Among the donors, TCR clusters were largely specific to each donor.

Notes on this clonotype: Its antigen is unknown.

The V gene lost 2 bases and the J gene lost 8 bases, with 14 bases spanning the gap. The germline V gene has CDR1 SGHRS and CDR2 YFSETQ. This CDR3 is built from 14 residues. Whole-study findings and limits: Cross-reactive memory apparently joined, as some responding clones appeared in pre-infection memory. Contracting clones, day 15 to 85, had balanced CD4/CD8, and later expanders favored CD4+.

In TCRdb, the 5' RACE reads were re-called with MiXCR into one record per CDR3 protein. This repertoire shows hundreds of thousands of distinct CDR3 sequences, about 23% found once; its top ten account for roughly an eighth. This receptor was obtained from an adult woman who had mild COVID-19 (a few samples of this study predate the infection). Cell type and time point are not known. The gene calls are TRBV5-1 and TRBJ2-1, with TRBD1 as a possible D gene (6 bases). The sequenced sample was PBMCs or a T cell subset sorted from them (not recorded which). CDR3 amino acids: CASSFGSGAHEQFF. DNA of the CDR3: TGCGCCAGCAGCTTCGGTTCAGGGGCCCATGAGCAGTTCTTC.